Listed here are 20 T cell receptor beta chains from one sample, sequenced in a study of T-cell memory formation after mild COVID-19. TCRdb ran MiXCR on the 5' RACE reads and lists one entry per CDR3 protein. The data show 95,000 to 120,000 distinct CDR3 sequences, 22% seen once. Specimen: PBMCs or a T cell subset sorted from them (not recorded which). Source of these receptors: a man aged 18-30 years who had mild COVID-19 (a few samples of this study predate the infection). Cell type and time point are not known.

The genes are TRBV6-5 and TRBJ2-5; D is perhaps TRBD2 (5 bases). The V gene's germline CDR1 is MNHEY and CDR2 SVGAGI. V lost 2 bases and J 4 bases, leaving 8 bases between the germline ends. This CDR3 is built from 13 residues. The CDR3 bases are TGTGCCAGCAGTTACCCGGGGTTAGAGACCCAGTACTTC. Its protein is CASSYPGLETQYF.

This clonotype appeared a few times. The J gene is TRBJ2-1, the V gene TRBV7-9; 7 bases map to TRBD2. The V gene's germline CDR1 is SEHNR and CDR2 FQNEAQ (reference sequence). V was pared by 6 bases and J by 4 bases, with 12 bases of the junction left unmatched. The CDR3 is 16 amino acids. The CDR3, as DNA: TGTGCCAGCAGTTCAGCCGGCGGGGGACTTTACAATGAGCAGTTCTTC. Translation gives CASSSAGGGLYNEQFF.

The gene calls are TRBV7-8 and TRBJ2-5; D possibly matches TRBD1 or TRBD2 (5 bases each). Germline V gene data show CDR1 as SGHVS and CDR2 as FQNEAQ. This CDR3 region has 13 residues. V lost 5 bases to trimming and J lost 4 bases, with 11 bases between them. DNA for the CDR3: TGTGCCAGCAGCCCTGGGGGTGGAGAGACCCAGTACTTC. This codes for CASSPGGGETQYF.

This clonotype has just a few counts. The DNA of the CDR3 is TGTGCCAGCAGTTACTCGGGTAGGGAAGGAGATACGCAGTATTTT. Its translation: CASSYSGREGDTQYF. The V call is TRBV6-2 or TRBV6-3, the J call TRBJ2-3; D is ambiguous. Deletions cut 0 bases from V and 5 bases from J, with 12 bases between. The CDR3 is 15 amino acids. Germline values: CDR1 MNHEY, CDR2 SVGEGT.

The V gene is TRBV29-1, the J gene TRBJ2-3, with D perhaps matching TRBD1 or TRBD2 (6 bases each). CDR3 length: 17 amino acids. Germline CDR1 is SQVTM and CDR2 is ANQGSEA. Trimming shortened V by 1 base and J by 5 bases, and 22 bases separated the two germline ends. In nucleotides, the CDR3 is TGCAGCGTTGAAGGGGGGTCACGGGGGCCGTCACGAGATACGCAGTATTTT. Amino acids: CSVEGGSRGPSRDTQYF.

The J gene is TRBJ2-2, the V gene TRBV11-2; 12 nucleotides agree with TRBD1. V shed 5 bases and J 1 base; nucleotides not matched to a gene: 11. CDR1 SGHAT and CDR2 FQNNGV come from the germline V gene. The CDR3 length is 19 residues. CDR3 region: CASSPGTGGAEGNTGELFF. As DNA, the CDR3 is TGTGCCAGCAGCCCCGGGACAGGGGGCGCGGAGGGGAACACCGGGGAGCTGTTTTTT.

This clonotype was counted between two and nine times. This chain joins TRBV4-2 and TRBJ2-3; 8 positions agree with TRBD2. This CDR3 region has 15 residues. Germline V lookup: CDR1 LGHNA, CDR2 YNFKEQ. Germline trimming cut 3 bases from V and 2 bases from J; bases unmatched to any gene: 4. The CDR3 is CASSQAGLVTDTQYF. The CDR3 DNA sequence: TGTGCCAGCAGCCAGGCGGGACTAGTCACAGATACGCAGTATTTT.

The chain links TRBV28 to TRBJ2-6; 8 bases fit TRBD1. Germline CDR1 MDHEN, CDR2 SYDVKM. The CDR3 runs 19 residues. Germline trimming cut 3 bases from V and 0 bases from J; bases unmatched to any gene: 10. CDR3 region: CASSFGTGYSVSGANVLTF. The CDR3 DNA is TGTGCCAGCAGTTTTGGGACAGGCTATTCGGTCTCTGGGGCCAACGTCCTGACTTTC.

The chain is built from TRBV7-3 and TRBJ2-5; 9 bases agree with TRBD2. Germline V CDR1 and CDR2: SGHTA, FQGTGA. The CDR3 totals 14 residues. The junction had 4 bases not matched to a gene; V was cut back by 3 bases and J by 5 bases. The CDR3 spells CASSLRGGWETQYF. DNA of the CDR3: TGTGCCAGCAGCTTGCGGGGGGGCTGGGAGACCCAGTACTTC.

This clonotype was counted a few times. The chain uses TRBV7-9 and TRBJ2-5; no clear D. Germline values: CDR1 SEHNR, CDR2 FQNEAQ (reference sequence). The CDR3 extends over 16 amino acids. Trimming pared 4 bases from V and 3 bases from J, leaving 18 bases between. The CDR3 spells CASSSVIRSAEETQYF. CDR3 sequence (DNA): TGTGCCAGCAGCTCGGTCATTAGGTCAGCCGAAGAGACCCAGTACTTC.

The chain uses TRBV6-6 and TRBJ1-2; 8 nucleotides align to TRBD1. Germline CDR1 is MNHNY and CDR2 is SVGAGI (reference sequence). The V gene end was trimmed by 4 bases and the J gene end by 6 bases; junction bases not matched to a gene: 4. This CDR3 is built from 13 residues. CDR3 DNA: TGTGCCAGCAGTTCCCAGGACAGGGATGGCTACACCTTC. This encodes CASSSQDRDGYTF.

The genes are TRBV6-2 or TRBV6-3 and TRBJ1-1, with no clear D. Germline CDR1 MNHEY, CDR2 SVGEGT. This CDR3 is built from 13 residues. V was pared by 6 bases and J by 1 base, with 9 bases between. CDR3 in amino acids: CASSEGWNTEAFF. The CDR3 DNA follows: TGTGCCAGCAGCGAAGGGTGGAACACTGAAGCTTTCTTT.

The chain recombines TRBV11-2 with TRBJ2-4; no definite D call. Per the germline V gene, CDR1 is SGHAT and CDR2 is FQNNGV. The CDR3 is made up of 17 amino acids. V lost 0 bases, J lost 1 base, and 13 bases lay in between. CDR3 loop: CASSLDALGVAKNIQYF. The CDR3, as DNA: TGTGCCAGCAGCTTAGATGCGCTTGGGGTTGCCAAAAACATTCAGTACTTC.

The chain is built from TRBV4-3 and TRBJ2-1, with unresolved D. The CDR3 extends over 16 amino acids. From germline, CDR1 is LGHNA and CDR2 YSLEER. The ends were cut back, 3 bases at V and 3 bases at J, with 15 bases in the middle. The CDR3 nucleotides read TGCGCCAGCAGCCAGGAACAAGTTCTCTACTACAATGAGCAGTTCTTC. Translating gives CASSQEQVLYYNEQFF.

This sequence joins TRBV7-9 and TRBJ2-6; 9 positions agree with TRBD1. This CDR3 comprises 17 residues. CDR1 SEHNR and CDR2 FQNEAQ come from the germline V gene (reference sequence). V shed 1 base, J shed 4 bases, and the junction held 5 bases outside the gene matches. CDR3 bases: TGTGCCAGCAGCTTAGGGACAGGGGCTCGCGGGGCCAACGTCCTGACTTTC. The encoded protein is CASSLGTGARGANVLTF.

V is TRBV28 and J is TRBJ2-5, with 8 bases matching TRBD2. CDR1 MDHEN and CDR2 SYDVKM come from the germline V gene. V lost 5 bases, J lost 2 bases, and 10 bases stayed unmatched. The CDR3 runs 16 residues. The CDR3 DNA is TGTGCCAGCAGTCGGGGGGGCACAGGAGGACAAGAGACCCAGTACTTC. Amino acid sequence: CASSRGGTGGQETQYF.

The rearrangement uses TRBV25-1 and TRBJ1-6; a weak D match, TRBD1 (5 bases). This CDR3 region has 14 residues. The V end lost 3 bases, the J end lost 5 bases, and 8 bases lay between the germline ends. The germline V gene encodes CDR1 MGHDK and CDR2 SYGVNS. DNA of the CDR3: TGTGCCAGCAGTGAGGGGGTCCATAATTCACCCCTCCACTTT. It is translated as CASSEGVHNSPLHF.

The table lists this clonotype with a few counts. This chain links TRBV25-1 with TRBJ2-3; possibly TRBD1 for D (5 bases). CDR1 and CDR2 from the germline V gene are MGHDK and SYGVNS. Trimming shortened V by 4 bases and J by 6 bases, and 14 bases separated the two germline ends. This CDR3 contains 14 residues. As DNA, the CDR3 is TGTGCCAGCAGTGCTATTGGGGCAGGTGATACGCAGTATTTT. Translation gives CASSAIGAGDTQYF.

This clonotype showed up just a few times. V is TRBV5-1 and J is TRBJ2-1; 9 bases fit TRBD2. Germline assignment: CDR1 SGHRS and CDR2 YFSETQ. The CDR3 extends over 16 amino acids. Losses at the gene ends were 5 bases for V and 8 bases for J; bases not matched to a gene: 14. The CDR3 sequence is CASRATGTSYIDEQFF. The CDR3 DNA reads as TGCGCCAGCAGGGCAACCGGGACTAGCTATATAGATGAGCAGTTCTTC.

This clonotype was seen a handful of times. The chain combines TRBV19 with TRBJ1-2; perhaps TRBD1 as D (6 bases). This CDR3 has 12 amino acids. Trimming cost V 9 bases and J 8 bases, with 16 bases left between them. Germline values: CDR1 LNHDA, CDR2 SQIVND (reference sequence). The CDR3 sequence is CASRTAATGYTF. CDR3 nucleotides: TGTGCCAGCAGGACAGCCGCTACAGGCTACACCTTC.